This TCR beta chain came from a study of blood T cell repertoires in COVID-19. The table came from immunoSEQ multiplex PCR; TCRdb's copy has only in-frame clones and leaves some out. In the table there are some 250,000 clones, 70% to 90% of which are singletons. This CDR3 spans 15 amino acids. V dropped 5 bases and J dropped 7 bases, with 21 bases sitting between them. Germline CDR1 reads SEHNR; CDR2 reads FQNEAQ (reference sequence). The V gene is TRBV7-9, the J gene TRBJ2-7, with D possibly TRBD2 on 6 matching bases. What was sequenced was peripheral blood. This TCR was sampled from a woman aged 30 to 39 with COVID-19, enrolled during active disease. The DNA for the CDR3 is TGTGCCAGCAGCCTATCACCCCTGCGGACTATTGAGCAGTACTTC. This codes for CASSLSPLRTIEQYF.